This T cell receptor beta chain was recovered during a study of blood T cell repertoires in COVID-19. About the study: COVID-19 samples collected from the United States, Italy and Spain covered acute and convalescent phases.

Study processing details: Amplification with reference gene primers provided the estimates of nucleated cell counts. Sequencing used immunoSEQ multiplex PCR; TCRdb keeps in-frame clones, though not all of them. V and J calls and clone size come straight from that table; D and trimming were deduced from the DNA. Of a few hundred thousand clones in the sample, about 90% were seen once. CDR1 SNHLY and CDR2 FYNNEI come from the germline V gene. The CDR3 sequence is 15 residues long. V dropped 6 bases and J dropped 1 base, with 13 bases sitting between them. V gene TRBV2 combines with J gene TRBJ1-5; D unclear. Sequencing input: peripheral blood. The clonotype originates from a man between 18 and 35 years old with active or convalescent COVID-19. The chain's CDR3 is CASRENSGSNQPQHF. CDR3 bases: TGTGCCAGCAGAGAGAACAGCGGGAGCAATCAGCCCCAGCATTTT.